This T cell receptor (beta chain) was recovered during a study of T-cell reconstitution after alpha-beta-depleted transplantation in children. Using unique molecular identifiers, the investigators prepared the TCRbeta library. TCRdb processed the PCR reads anew with MiXCR; each CDR3 protein has one entry. The table has approximately 400,000 distinct CDR3 sequences, approximately 10% seen once. This clonotype was picked up a small number of times. This material consisted of PBMCs from the stem cell graft donor, taken from the stem cell graft. This receptor was obtained from a human donor who donated a stem cell graft to a child with acute myeloid leukemia.

In DNA, the CDR3 is TGTGCCACCGACCCTGAGGGGGGTGGGGATGAGCAGTTCTTC. Translated, it gives CATDPEGGGDEQFF. The rearrangement links TRBV7-2 to TRBJ2-1; D is tentatively TRBD1 or TRBD2 (6 bases each). CDR1 is SGHTA, CDR2 FQGNSA, per germline. V lost 10 bases to trimming and J lost 8 bases, with 21 bases between them. CDR3 size: 14 residues.